The sequence of this T cell receptor (beta chain) was determined in a study of cytomegalovirus exposure and HLA in healthy donors. Study-level background: The Caucasian-associated ancestry cluster held roughly 84% of approximately 400 genotyped donors.

V was shortened by 0 bases and J by 6 bases, with 9 bases between the two germline ends. CDR3 length equals 13 residues. Germline assignment: CDR1 SGHDT and CDR2 YYEEEE. Study-wide results and caveats: Across all donors, roughly uniform sequencing depth was an assumption of the presence/absence analyses. Reports credit the classifier with highly specific, highly sensitive diagnosis of cytomegalovirus status.

PCR primers comprised 60 Vbeta and 13 Jbeta primers. The data were produced by immunoSEQ multiplex PCR, yet TCRdb's version contains in-frame clones alone and is incomplete. Altogether around 100,000 clones are present, roughly 84% being singletons, with the ten largest covering roughly 1.2%. Worth noting for this clone: The target antigen is unknown.

The J gene is TRBJ1-1, the V gene TRBV5-6, with D unresolved. The sequence was collected from a woman in her late teens or twenties in good health and CMV-seronegative. Source material: PBMCs. The CDR3 sequence is CASSLGRSSEAFF. In DNA form, the CDR3 reads TGTGCCAGCAGCTTGGGCAGGTCGTCTGAAGCTTTCTTT.